This TCR beta chain was captured by sequencing in a study of T-cell memory formation after mild COVID-19. About the study: Largely donor-specific sequence clusters came from a couple of donors.

About this clonotype itself: Antigen unknown.

UMIs and sample barcodes were carried by the TCR alpha and TCR beta cDNA libraries that 5'RACE produced using constant-segment primers. One entry per CDR3 protein, called by TCRdb with MiXCR from the 5' RACE reads. The data hold 550,000 to 600,000 distinct CDR3 sequences, with 17% observed a single time. General study findings and limits: The study detected some responding clones in pre-infection memory, suggesting cross-reactive memory joined.

This sequence originates from an adult woman who had mild COVID-19 (a few samples of this study predate the infection). Cell type and time point are not known. The sequenced sample consisted of PBMCs or a T cell subset sorted from them (not recorded which).

The CDR3 sequence is CASSGTVVGEQYF. The CDR3 nucleotides are TGTGCCAGCAGCGGCACAGTGGTCGGTGAGCAGTACTTC. The chain couples TRBV9 to TRBJ2-7; D is unresolved. Germline assignment: CDR1 SGDLS and CDR2 YYNGEE. V gave up 3 bases and J gave up 7 bases, with 14 bases separating them. This CDR3 spans 13 amino acids.